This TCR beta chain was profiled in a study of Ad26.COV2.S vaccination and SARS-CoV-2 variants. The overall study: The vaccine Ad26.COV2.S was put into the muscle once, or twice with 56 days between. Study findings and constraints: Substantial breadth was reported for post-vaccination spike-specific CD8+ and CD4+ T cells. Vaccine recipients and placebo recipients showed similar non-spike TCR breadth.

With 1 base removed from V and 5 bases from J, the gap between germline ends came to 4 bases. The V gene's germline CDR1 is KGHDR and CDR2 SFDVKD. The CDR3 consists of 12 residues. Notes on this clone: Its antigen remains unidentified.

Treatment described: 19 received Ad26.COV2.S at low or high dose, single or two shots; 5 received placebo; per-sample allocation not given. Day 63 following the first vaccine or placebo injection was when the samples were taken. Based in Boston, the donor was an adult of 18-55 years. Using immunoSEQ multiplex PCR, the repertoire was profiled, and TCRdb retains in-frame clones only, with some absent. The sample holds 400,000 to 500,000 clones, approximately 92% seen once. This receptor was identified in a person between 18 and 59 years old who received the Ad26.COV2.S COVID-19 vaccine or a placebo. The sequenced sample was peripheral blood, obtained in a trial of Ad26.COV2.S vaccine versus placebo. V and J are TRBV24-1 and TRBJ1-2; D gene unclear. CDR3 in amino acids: CATSDFGYGYTF. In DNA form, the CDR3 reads TGTGCCACCAGTGATTTTGGGTATGGCTACACCTTC.